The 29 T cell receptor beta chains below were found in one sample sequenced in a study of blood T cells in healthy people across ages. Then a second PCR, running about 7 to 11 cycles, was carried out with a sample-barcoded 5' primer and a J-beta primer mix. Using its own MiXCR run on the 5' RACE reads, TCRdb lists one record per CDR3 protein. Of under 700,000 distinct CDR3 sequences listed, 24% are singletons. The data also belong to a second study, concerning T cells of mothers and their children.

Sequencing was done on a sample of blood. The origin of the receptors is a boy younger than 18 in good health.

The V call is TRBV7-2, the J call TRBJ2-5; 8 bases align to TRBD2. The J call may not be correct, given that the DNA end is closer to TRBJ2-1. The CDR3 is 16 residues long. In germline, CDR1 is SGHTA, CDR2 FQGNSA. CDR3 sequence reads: CASSLVGLAGRNEQFF. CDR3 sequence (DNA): TGTGCCAGCAGCTTAGTAGGATTAGCGGGACGAAATGAGCAGTTCTTC.

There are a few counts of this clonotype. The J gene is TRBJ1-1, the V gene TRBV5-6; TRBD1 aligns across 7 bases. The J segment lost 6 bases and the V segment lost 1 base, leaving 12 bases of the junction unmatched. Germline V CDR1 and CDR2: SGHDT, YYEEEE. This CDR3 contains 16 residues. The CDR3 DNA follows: TGTGCCAGCAGCTTGCTGTTCGGGAGGGGGCGATCTGAAGCTTTCTTT. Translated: CASSLLFGRGRSEAFF.

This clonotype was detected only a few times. CDR3 nucleotide sequence: TGCAGTGCGAAGGCACGCGGGGGGTCCCCCTACGAGCAGTACTTC. The encoded protein is CSAKARGGSPYEQYF. The chain employs TRBV20-1 and TRBJ2-7; TRBD2 matches 8 bases. The CDR3 is 15 amino acids. V was clipped by 6 bases and J by 2 bases; unmatched bases: 12. The germline gives CDR1 DFQATT, CDR2 SNEGSKA (reference sequence).

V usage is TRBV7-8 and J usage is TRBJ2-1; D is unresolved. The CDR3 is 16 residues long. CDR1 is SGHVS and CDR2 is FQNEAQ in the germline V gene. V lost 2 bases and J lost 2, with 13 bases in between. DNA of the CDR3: TGTGCCAGCAGCTTATTCCTGGATGGGCCCTACAATGAGCAGTTCTTC. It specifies CASSLFLDGPYNEQFF.

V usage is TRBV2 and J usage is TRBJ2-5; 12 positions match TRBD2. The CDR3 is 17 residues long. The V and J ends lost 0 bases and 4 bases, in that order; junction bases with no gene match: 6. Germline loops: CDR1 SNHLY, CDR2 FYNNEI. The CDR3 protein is CASSEALLAGGPETQYF. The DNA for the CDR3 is TGTGCCAGCAGTGAAGCGCTCCTAGCGGGAGGGCCAGAGACCCAGTACTTC.

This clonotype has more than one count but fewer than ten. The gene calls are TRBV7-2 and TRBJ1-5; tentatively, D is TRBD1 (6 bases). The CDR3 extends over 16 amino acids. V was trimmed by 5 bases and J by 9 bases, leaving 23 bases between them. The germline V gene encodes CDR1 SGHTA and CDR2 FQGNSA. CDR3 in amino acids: CASSPNPTGALSPQHF. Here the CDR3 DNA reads TGTGCCAGCAGCCCCAACCCGACAGGTGCTCTATCGCCCCAGCATTTT.

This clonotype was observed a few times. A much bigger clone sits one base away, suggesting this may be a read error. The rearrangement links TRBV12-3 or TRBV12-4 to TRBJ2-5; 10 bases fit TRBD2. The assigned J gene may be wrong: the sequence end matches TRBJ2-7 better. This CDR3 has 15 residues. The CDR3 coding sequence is TGTGCCTGCAGATCTACTAGCGGGACGACCTACGAGCAGTACTTC. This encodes CACRSTSGTTYEQYF.

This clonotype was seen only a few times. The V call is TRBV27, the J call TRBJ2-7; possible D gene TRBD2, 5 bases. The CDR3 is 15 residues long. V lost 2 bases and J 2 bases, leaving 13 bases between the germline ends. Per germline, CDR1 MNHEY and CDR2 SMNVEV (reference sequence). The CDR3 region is CASSLRAGGPYEQYF. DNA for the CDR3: TGTGCCAGCAGTTTAAGGGCAGGAGGACCCTACGAGCAGTACTTC.

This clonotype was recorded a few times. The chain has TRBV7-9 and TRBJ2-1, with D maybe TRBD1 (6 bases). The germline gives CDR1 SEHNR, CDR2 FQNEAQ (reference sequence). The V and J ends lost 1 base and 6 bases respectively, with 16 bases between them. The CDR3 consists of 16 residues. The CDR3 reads CASSLGYRDPSNEQFF. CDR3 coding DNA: TGTGCCAGCAGCTTAGGGTACAGGGATCCGAGCAATGAGCAGTTCTTC.

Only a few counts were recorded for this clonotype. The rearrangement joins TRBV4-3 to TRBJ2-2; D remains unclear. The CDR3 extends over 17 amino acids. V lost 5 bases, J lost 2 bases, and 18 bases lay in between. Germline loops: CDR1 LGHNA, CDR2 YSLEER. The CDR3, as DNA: TGCGCCAGCAGCTCGATCGGGCCCCGGGCTAACACCGGGGAGCTGTTTTTT. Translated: CASSSIGPRANTGELFF.

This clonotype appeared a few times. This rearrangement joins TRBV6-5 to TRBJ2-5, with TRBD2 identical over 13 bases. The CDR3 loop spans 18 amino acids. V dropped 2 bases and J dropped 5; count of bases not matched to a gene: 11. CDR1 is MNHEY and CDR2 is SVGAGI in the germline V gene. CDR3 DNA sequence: TGTGCCAGCAGTTACCTGGCCACTAGCGGGGGGGCCGGCGAGACCCAGTACTTC. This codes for CASSYLATSGGAGETQYF.

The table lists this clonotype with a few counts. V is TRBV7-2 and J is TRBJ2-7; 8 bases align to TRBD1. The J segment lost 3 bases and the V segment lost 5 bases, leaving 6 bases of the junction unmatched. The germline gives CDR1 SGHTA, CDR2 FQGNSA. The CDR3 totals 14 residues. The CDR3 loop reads CASSADRGYYEQYF. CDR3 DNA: TGTGCCAGCAGCGCAGACAGGGGCTACTACGAGCAGTACTTC.

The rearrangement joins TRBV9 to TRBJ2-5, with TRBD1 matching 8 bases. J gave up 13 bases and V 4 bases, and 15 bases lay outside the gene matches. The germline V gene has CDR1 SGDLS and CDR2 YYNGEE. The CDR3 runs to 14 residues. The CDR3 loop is CASSPRTGSYERYF. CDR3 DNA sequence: TGTGCCAGCAGCCCTCGGACAGGGAGTTACGAGCGGTACTTC.

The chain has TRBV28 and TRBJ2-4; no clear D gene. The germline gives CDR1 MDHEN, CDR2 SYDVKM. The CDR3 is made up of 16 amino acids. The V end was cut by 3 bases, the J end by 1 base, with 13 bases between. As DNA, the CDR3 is TGTGCCAGCAGTTTCGACCCCCTTTTGGCCAAAAACATTCAGTACTTC. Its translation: CASSFDPLLAKNIQYF.

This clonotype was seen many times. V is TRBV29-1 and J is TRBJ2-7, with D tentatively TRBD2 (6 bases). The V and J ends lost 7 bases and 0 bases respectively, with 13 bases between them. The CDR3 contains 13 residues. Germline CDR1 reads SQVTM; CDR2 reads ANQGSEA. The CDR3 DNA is TGCAGCGCCCGGACTACAAACTCCTACGAGCAGTACTTC. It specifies CSARTTNSYEQYF.

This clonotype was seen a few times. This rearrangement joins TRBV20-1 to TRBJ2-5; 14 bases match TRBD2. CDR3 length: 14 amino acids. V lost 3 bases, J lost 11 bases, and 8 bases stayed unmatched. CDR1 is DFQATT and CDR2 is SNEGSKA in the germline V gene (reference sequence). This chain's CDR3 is CSASPGLAGGEQYF. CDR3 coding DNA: TGCAGTGCTAGCCCTGGACTAGCGGGGGGTGAGCAGTACTTC.

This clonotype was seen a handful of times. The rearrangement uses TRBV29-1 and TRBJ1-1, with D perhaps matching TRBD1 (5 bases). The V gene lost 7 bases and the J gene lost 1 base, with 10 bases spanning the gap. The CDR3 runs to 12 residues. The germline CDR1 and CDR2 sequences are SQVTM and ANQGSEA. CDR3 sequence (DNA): TGCAGCGCCGCCAGGGCGAACACTGAAGCTTTCTTT. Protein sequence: CSAARANTEAFF.

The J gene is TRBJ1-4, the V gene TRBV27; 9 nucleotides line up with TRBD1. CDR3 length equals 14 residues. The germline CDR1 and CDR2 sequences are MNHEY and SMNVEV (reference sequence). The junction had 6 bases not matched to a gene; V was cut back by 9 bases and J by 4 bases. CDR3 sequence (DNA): TGTGCCAGTAGTCAGGACAGGGGTAATGAAAAACTGTTTTTT. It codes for CASSQDRGNEKLFF.

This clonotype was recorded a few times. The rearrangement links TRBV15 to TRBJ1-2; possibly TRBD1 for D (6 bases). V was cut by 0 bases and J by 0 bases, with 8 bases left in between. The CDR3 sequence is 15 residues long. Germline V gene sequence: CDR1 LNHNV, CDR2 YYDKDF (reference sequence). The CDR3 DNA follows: TGTGCCACCAGCAGAGAAGAGGGGGCTAACTATGGCTACACCTTC. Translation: CATSREEGANYGYTF.

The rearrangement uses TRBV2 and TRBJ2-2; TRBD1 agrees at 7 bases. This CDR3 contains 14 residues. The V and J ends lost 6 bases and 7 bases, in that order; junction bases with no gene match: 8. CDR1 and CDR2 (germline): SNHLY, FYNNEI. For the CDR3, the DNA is TGTGCCAGCAGGGGGACAGTGAGACTCGGGGAGCTGTTTTTT. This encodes CASRGTVRLGELFF. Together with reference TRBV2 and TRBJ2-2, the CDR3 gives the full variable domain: EPEVTQTPSHQVTQMGQEVILRCVPISNHLYFYWYRQILGQKVEFLVSFYNNEISEKSEIFDDQFSVERPDGSNFTLKIRSTKLEDSAMYFCASRGTVRLGELFFGEGSRLTVL.

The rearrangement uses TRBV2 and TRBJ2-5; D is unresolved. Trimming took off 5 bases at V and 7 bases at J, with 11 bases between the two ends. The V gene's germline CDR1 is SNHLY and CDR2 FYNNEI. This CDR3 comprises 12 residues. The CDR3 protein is CASSRVAGTQYF. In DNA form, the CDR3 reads TGTGCCAGCAGTAGGGTGGCAGGGACCCAGTACTTC.

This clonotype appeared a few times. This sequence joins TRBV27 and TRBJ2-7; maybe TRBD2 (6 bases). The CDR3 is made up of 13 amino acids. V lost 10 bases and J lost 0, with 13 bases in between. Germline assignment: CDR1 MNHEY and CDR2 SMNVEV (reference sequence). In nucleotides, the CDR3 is TGTGCCACCTCCCTCGGGGGCTCCTACGAGCAGTACTTC. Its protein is CATSLGGSYEQYF.

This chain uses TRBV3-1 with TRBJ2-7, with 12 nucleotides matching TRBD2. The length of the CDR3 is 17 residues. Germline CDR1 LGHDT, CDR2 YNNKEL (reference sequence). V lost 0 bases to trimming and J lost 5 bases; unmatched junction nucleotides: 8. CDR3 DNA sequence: TGTGCCAGCAGCCAAGAGGGTGGGAGACTAGCGGGAGACGAGCAGTACTTC. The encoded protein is CASSQEGGRLAGDEQYF.

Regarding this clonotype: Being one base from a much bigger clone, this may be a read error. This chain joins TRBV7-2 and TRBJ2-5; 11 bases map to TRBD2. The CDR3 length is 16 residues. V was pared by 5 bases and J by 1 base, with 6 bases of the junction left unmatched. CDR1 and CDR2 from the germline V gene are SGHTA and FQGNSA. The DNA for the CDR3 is TGTGCCAGCAGCCCAGGGGGACTAGCGGCCCAAGAGACCCAGTACTTC. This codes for CASSPGGLAAQETQYF.

CDR3 sequence (DNA): TGTGCCAGCAGCTTATCCGTGACAGACTACGAGCAGTACTTC. Translated, it gives CASSLSVTDYEQYF. The V gene is TRBV7-9, the J gene TRBJ2-7, with a tentative D call TRBD1 (5 bases). The CDR3 covers 14 residues. Germline values: CDR1 SEHNR, CDR2 FQNEAQ (reference sequence). Trimming took 2 bases from V and 3 from J, leaving 11 bases between them.

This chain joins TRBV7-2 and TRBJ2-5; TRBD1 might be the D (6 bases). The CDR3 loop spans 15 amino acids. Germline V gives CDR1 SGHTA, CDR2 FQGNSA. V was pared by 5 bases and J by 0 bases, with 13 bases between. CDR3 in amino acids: CASSDGDINQETQYF. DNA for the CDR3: TGTGCCAGCAGCGACGGGGACATTAACCAAGAGACCCAGTACTTC.

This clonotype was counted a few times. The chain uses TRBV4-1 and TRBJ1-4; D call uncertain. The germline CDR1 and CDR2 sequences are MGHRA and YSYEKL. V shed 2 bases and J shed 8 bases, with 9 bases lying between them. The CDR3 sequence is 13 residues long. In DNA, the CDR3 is TGCGCCAGCAGCCAACCCCTTGGGGAAAAACTGTTTTTT. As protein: CASSQPLGEKLFF.

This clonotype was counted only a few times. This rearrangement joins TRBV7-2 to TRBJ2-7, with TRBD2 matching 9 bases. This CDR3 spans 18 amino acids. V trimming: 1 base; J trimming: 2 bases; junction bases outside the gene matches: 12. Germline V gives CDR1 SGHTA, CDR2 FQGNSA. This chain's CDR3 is CASSLVFLAGLRTYEQYF. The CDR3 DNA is TGTGCCAGCAGCTTAGTCTTCCTAGCGGGGCTAAGAACCTACGAGCAGTACTTC.

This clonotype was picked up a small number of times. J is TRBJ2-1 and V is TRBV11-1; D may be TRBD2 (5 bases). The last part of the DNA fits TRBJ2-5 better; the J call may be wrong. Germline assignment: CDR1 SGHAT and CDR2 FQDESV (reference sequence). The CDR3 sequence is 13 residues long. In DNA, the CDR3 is TGTGCCAGCAGTACACCCGGGGAGGAGACCCAGTACTTC. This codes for CASSTPGEETQYF.